The T cell receptor (beta chain) described here comes from a study of spatial heterogeneity in lung cancer (dated by TCRdb to between 2017 and 2020). Some background on the complete study: Beta-chain transcripts were consistently detected in greater numbers than alpha-chain transcripts, which likely reflects a higher abundance of beta-chain transcripts. At surgery, roughly 220 tumor regions, around 64 matched nontumor lung samples and 56 PBMC samples were TCR-sequenced for both alpha and beta chains. The study quantitatively compared TCR alpha and beta repertoires across multiple tumor regions, matched nontumor lung and blood in non-small cell lung cancer. Nonsynonymous mutation counts, determined by whole-exome sequencing of tumor tissue, were related to TCR repertoire features. In the raw uncorrected reads, each unique combination of TCR and UMI appeared more than ten times on average.

This clonotype was counted at least ten times. The antigen it recognizes is unknown. Base qualities are not at hand, and no much larger clone is one base apart. Library construction relied on 5' RACE. Sequencing relied on a NextSeq 500. To allow correction of PCR and sequencing errors, the TCR library protocol tagged every TCR cDNA molecule with a unique molecular identifier. As for how the authors treated the data: TCR identification, UMI-based error correction and CDR3 extraction were all carried out with Decombinator tools. Expanded TCRs were defined as those above a frequency of 2 per 1,000, corresponding to the top 1% of the tumor frequency distribution. Rényi diversity was computed with the R vegan package after subsampling each repertoire 100 times to 5,000 TCRs. To build CDR3 similarity networks, amino acid triplet string-kernel similarity was used, and CDR3s were connected when their pairwise similarity was above 0.82. TCRdb trimmed the raw reads at Q25, called clones with MiXCR and kept productive beta chains. Rows matching on CDR3 protein sequence are summarized as one entry with the most common DNA and genes. TCRdb's processing, not the authors', yielded these V and J calls. The sample table holds roughly 48,000 distinct CDR3 sequences, of which approximately 5.3% were seen once. The ten largest make up 11% of the sample.

In the paper's terms, the time point label means: sample taken at primary tumor resection. Without any cell sorting, TCR sequencing was performed on whole RNA extracted either from tumor and nontumor lung tissue or from cryopreserved PBMC samples. The donors were around 69 patients from the lung TRACERx cohort who had early-stage, untreated non-small cell lung cancer. A patient was chosen for TCR sequencing only when enough RNA was available from at least two tumor regions. What the study reported, not specific to this receptor: Ubiquitous expanded tumor TCRs were detected in blood more often at tumor resection than at routine follow-up. Additional single-cell paired TCR alpha and beta sequencing was considered necessary to confirm, at a functional level, the hypothesis that regional TCRs recognize regional mutations.

From the cysteine up to the phenylalanine, the CDR3 has a length of 16 residues. The DNA shown is the 48-base CDR3, in frame from base 1. Clipping removes 6 bases from V and 0 bases from J, with 6 as the unmatched junction base count. The germline V gene (reference sequence) provides CDR1 LNHDA and CDR2 SQIVND. The TCR sequence derives from a male donor with early-stage non-small cell lung cancer. The V gene is TRBV19 and the J gene is TRBJ2-1, with 9 bases matching TRBD2. This material consisted of PBMCs, taken at surgery. The DNA is TGTGCCAGTAGCTTACTAGCGGGTCGCTCCTACAATGAGCAGTTCTTC. This gives the protein CASSLLAGRSYNEQFF.